A selection of T cell receptor beta chains follows, all from one sample in a study of T cell responses to AZD1222 COVID-19 vaccine. The table came from immunoSEQ multiplex PCR; TCRdb's copy has only in-frame clones and leaves some out. Here the sample spans some 140,000 clones, roughly 90% being singletons. Sequenced material: peripheral blood, taken on day 0 of AZD1222 vaccination. Receptor source: an adult in good health. The CDR3 runs from the conserved cysteine through the conserved F or W. The order of the fields is D gene, J gene, V gene, clone size, CDR3 DNA, CDR3 protein. D genes are given only for firm matches. Only some rows state a clone size, as once, few, many or a class for expanded clones.

D gene: TRBD1
J gene: TRBJ2-7
V gene: TRBV7-9
clone size: -
CDR3 DNA: TGTGCCAGCAGCAAGAACGGACAGGGGAATCCGCGCGAGCAGTACTTC
CDR3 protein: CASSKNGQGNPREQYF

D gene: -
J gene: TRBJ1-1
V gene: TRBV18
clone size: -
CDR3 DNA: TGTGCCAGCTCACCCAACACAGGACTGAACACTGAAGCTTTCTTT
CDR3 protein: CASSPNTGLNTEAFF

D gene: TRBD2
J gene: TRBJ2-1
V gene: TRBV5-1
clone size: -
CDR3 DNA: TGCGCCAGCAGCTCCCTAGCGGGAGATCAAGAGCAGTTCTTC
CDR3 protein: CASSSLAGDQEQFF

D gene: -
J gene: TRBJ2-7
V gene: TRBV7-9
clone size: once
CDR3 DNA: TGTGCCAGCAGCTTAGAAGGCGGACGGTTGGGGTACGAGCAGTACTTC
CDR3 protein: CASSLEGGRLGYEQYF

D gene: -
J gene: TRBJ2-3
V gene: TRBV20-1
clone size: -
CDR3 DNA: TGCAGTGCGCTTATTGTAGATACGCAGTATTTT
CDR3 protein: CSALIVDTQYF

D gene: -
J gene: TRBJ2-7
V gene: TRBV12-2
clone size: -
CDR3 DNA: TGTGCAAGTCGCTTAGAGGGGGTGGGCCCCAAAACCCCCTACGAGCAGTACTTC
CDR3 protein: CASRLEGVGPKTPYEQYF

D gene: -
J gene: TRBJ1-2
V gene: TRBV29-1
clone size: -
CDR3 DNA: TGCAGCGTTGAAACGGGGGAGGATGGCTACACCTTC
CDR3 protein: CSVETGEDGYTF

D gene: -
J gene: TRBJ1-5
V gene: TRBV10-3
clone size: -
CDR3 DNA: TGTGCCATCAGTGGCGGATTCGAAGGGAGCAATCAGCCCCAGCATTTT
CDR3 protein: CAISGGFEGSNQPQHF

D gene: TRBD1
J gene: TRBJ1-6
V gene: TRBV28
clone size: few
CDR3 DNA: TGTGCCAGCAGTCCTCGTCGGACAGGGCGGGAATCACCCCTCCACTTT
CDR3 protein: CASSPRRTGRESPLHF

D gene: -
J gene: TRBJ1-1
V gene: TRBV6-4
clone size: few
CDR3 DNA: TGTGCCAGCAGTGTGCCGGGAGGGGAGGCTTTCTTT
CDR3 protein: CASSVPGGEAFF

D gene: TRBD2
J gene: TRBJ2-5
V gene: TRBV29-1
clone size: -
CDR3 DNA: TGCAGCGTTGTCAGGACTAGCGGACAAGAGACCCAGTACTTC
CDR3 protein: CSVVRTSGQETQYF

D gene: -
J gene: TRBJ2-2
V gene: TRBV7-6
clone size: -
CDR3 DNA: TGTGCCAGCAGCTCCGAGGTCTGGGGGGCGAACACCGGGGAGCTGTTTTTT
CDR3 protein: CASSSEVWGANTGELFF

D gene: TRBD1
J gene: TRBJ1-5
V gene: TRBV9
clone size: -
CDR3 DNA: TGTGCCAGCAGCTCCCGACAGGGCCCCCAGCATTTT
CDR3 protein: CASSSRQGPQHF

D gene: TRBD1
J gene: TRBJ2-7
V gene: TRBV3-1/TRBV3-2
clone size: few
CDR3 DNA: TGTGCCAGCAGCCCCTCAGGTTGGACAGGGCAGTACGAGCAGTACTTC
CDR3 protein: CASSPSGWTGQYEQYF

D gene: TRBD1
J gene: TRBJ2-7
V gene: TRBV2
clone size: -
CDR3 DNA: TGTTCCATTCGGGACAGGGCGTACGAGCAGTACTTC
CDR3 protein: CSIRDRAYEQYF

D gene: TRBD2
J gene: TRBJ2-1
V gene: TRBV3-1/TRBV3-2
clone size: -
CDR3 DNA: TGTGCCAGCAGCCAAGGGACTAGTATTATCAATGAGCAGTTCTTC
CDR3 protein: CASSQGTSIINEQFF

D gene: TRBD1
J gene: TRBJ1-4
V gene: TRBV19
clone size: once
CDR3 DNA: TGTGCCAGTAGTCCTGACAGGGCGGCTGAAAAACTGTTTTTT
CDR3 protein: CASSPDRAAEKLFF

D gene: -
J gene: TRBJ2-3
V gene: TRBV6-1
clone size: few
CDR3 DNA: TGTGCCAGCAGTGAAGGGGACTTTGGGAGAGATACGCAGTATTTT
CDR3 protein: CASSEGDFGRDTQYF

D gene: TRBD1
J gene: TRBJ1-4
V gene: TRBV5-6
clone size: -
CDR3 DNA: TGTGCCAGCAGCCCAGGGGGTTATAATGAAAAACTGTTTTTT
CDR3 protein: CASSPGGYNEKLFF

D gene: -
J gene: TRBJ1-1
V gene: TRBV7-6
clone size: -
CDR3 DNA: TGTGCCAGCAGCTTGGCTTGGCTCACTGAAGCTTTCTTT
CDR3 protein: CASSLAWLTEAFF

D gene: -
J gene: TRBJ2-3
V gene: TRBV29-1
clone size: -
CDR3 DNA: TGCAGCGTTCCGGCGGAGGGAACAGATACGCAGTATTTT
CDR3 protein: CSVPAEGTDTQYF

D gene: -
J gene: TRBJ1-5
V gene: TRBV10-2
clone size: -
CDR3 DNA: TGCGCCAGCGGGACAATGGGGTATCAGCCCCAGCATTTT
CDR3 protein: CASGTMGYQPQHF

D gene: -
J gene: TRBJ1-1
V gene: TRBV13
clone size: -
CDR3 DNA: TGTGCCAGCAGCAGAGTGAACACTGAAGCTTTCTTT
CDR3 protein: CASSRVNTEAFF

D gene: TRBD1
J gene: TRBJ2-1
V gene: TRBV6-1
clone size: -
CDR3 DNA: TGTGCCAGCAGTGCTAACCGGGACAGGGGCTTCAATGAGCAGTTCTTC
CDR3 protein: CASSANRDRGFNEQFF

D gene: -
J gene: TRBJ2-7
V gene: TRBV15
clone size: few
CDR3 DNA: TGTGCCACCAGCAGAGGGGCCCAGGGCCCTAATTTAGAGCAGTACTTC
CDR3 protein: CATSRGAQGPNLEQYF